This TCR beta chain was obtained from a study of Graves' ophthalmopathy and Graves' hyperthyroidism. Germline values: CDR1 SQVTM, CDR2 ANQGSEA. CDR3 length equals 13 residues. About this clonotype itself: A much larger clone lies a single base off, so this may be a read error.

Amplified TCR beta CDR3 regions were obtained using RNA transcripts as template. Amplification began with first-round RT-PCR using HTBI primers, then second-round multiplex PCR was performed. In TCRdb, the multiplex PCR reads were re-called with MiXCR into one record per CDR3 protein. The data hold about 390,000 distinct CDR3 sequences, with roughly 17% observed a single time. Source material: peripheral blood. The rearrangement uses TRBV29-1 and TRBJ1-5; a possible D gene is TRBD1 (6 bases). This TCR was recovered from an adult woman with stable Graves' hyperthyroidism. This CDR3 is CGVRGSSNQPQHF. As DNA, the CDR3 is TGCGGCGTCAGGGGTTCGAGCAATCAGCCCCAGCATTTT.